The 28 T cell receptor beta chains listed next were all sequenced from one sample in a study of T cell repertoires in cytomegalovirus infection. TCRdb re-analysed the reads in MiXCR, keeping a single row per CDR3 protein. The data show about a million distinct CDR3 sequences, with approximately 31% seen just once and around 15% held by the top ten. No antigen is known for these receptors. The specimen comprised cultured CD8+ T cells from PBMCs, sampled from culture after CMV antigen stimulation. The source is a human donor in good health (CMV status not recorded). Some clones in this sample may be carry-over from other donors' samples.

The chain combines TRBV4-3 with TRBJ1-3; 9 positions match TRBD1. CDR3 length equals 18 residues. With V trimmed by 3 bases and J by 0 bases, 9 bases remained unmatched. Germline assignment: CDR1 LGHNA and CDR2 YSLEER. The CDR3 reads CASSQDWTGAFSGNTIYF. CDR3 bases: TGCGCCAGCAGCCAGGACTGGACAGGGGCTTTCTCTGGAAACACCATATATTTT.

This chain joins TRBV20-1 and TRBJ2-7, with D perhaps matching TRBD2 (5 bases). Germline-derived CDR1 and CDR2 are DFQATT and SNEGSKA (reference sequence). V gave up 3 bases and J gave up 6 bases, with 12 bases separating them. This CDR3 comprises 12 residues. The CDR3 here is CSASPGAGEQYF. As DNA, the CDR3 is TGCAGTGCTAGCCCCGGCGCGGGCGAGCAGTACTTC.

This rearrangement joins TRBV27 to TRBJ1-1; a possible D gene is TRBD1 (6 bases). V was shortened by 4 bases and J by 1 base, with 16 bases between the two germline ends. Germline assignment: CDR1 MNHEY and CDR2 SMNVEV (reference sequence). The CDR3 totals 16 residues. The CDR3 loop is CASSWASGAGNTEAFF. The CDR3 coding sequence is TGTGCCAGCAGTTGGGCATCAGGGGCTGGGAACACTGAAGCTTTCTTT.

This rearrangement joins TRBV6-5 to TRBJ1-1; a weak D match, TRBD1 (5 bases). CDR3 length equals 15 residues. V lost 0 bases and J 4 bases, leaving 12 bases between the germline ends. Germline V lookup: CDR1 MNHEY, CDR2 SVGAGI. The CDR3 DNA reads TGTGCCAGCAGTTACTCGCAGGGTATGGGCACTGAAGCTTTCTTT. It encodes CASSYSQGMGTEAFF.

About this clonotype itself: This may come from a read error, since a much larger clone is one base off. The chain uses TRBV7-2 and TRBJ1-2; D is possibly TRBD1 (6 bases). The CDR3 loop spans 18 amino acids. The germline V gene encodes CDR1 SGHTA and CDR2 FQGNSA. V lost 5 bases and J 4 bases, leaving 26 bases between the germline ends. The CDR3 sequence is CASSLTGQTVLMGYGYTF. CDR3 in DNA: TGTGCCAGCAGCCTAACCGGACAGACAGTCCTAATGGGCTATGGCTACACCTTC.

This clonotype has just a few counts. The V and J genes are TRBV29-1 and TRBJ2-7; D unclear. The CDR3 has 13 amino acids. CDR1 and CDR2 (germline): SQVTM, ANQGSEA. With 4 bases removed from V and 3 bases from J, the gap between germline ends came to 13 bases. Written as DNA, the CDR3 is TGCAGCGTTGCCAGCGCTACCGGCTACGAGCAGTACTTC. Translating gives CSVASATGYEQYF.

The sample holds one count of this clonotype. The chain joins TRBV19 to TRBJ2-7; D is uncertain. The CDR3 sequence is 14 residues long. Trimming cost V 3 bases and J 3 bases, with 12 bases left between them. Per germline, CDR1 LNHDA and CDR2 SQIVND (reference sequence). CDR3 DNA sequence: TGTGCCAGTAGTATCATCGGGCCAGGCTACGAGCAGTACTTC. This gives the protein CASSIIGPGYEQYF.

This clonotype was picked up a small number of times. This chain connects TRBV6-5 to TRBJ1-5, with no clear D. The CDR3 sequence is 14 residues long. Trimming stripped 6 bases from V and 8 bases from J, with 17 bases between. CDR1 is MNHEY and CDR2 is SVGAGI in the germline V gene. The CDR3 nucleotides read TGTGCCAGCAGATTAATAGCAGGACTGGAGCCCCAGCATTTT. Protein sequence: CASRLIAGLEPQHF.

The CDR3 sequence is CASNYSPTSSLNEQFF. CDR3 coding DNA: TGTGCCAGCAACTACTCGCCCACTAGTTCCCTCAATGAGCAGTTCTTC. This sequence joins TRBV6-5 and TRBJ2-1; D is perhaps TRBD2 (5 bases). V lost 7 bases to trimming and J lost 6 bases, with 22 bases between them. Per germline, CDR1 MNHEY and CDR2 SVGAGI. CDR3 length: 16 amino acids.

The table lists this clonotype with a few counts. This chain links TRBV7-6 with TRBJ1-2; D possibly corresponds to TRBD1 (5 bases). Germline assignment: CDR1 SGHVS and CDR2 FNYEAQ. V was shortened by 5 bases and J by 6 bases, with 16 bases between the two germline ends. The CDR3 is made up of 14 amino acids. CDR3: CASSPGMTENGYTF. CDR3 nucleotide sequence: TGTGCCAGCAGCCCTGGGATGACAGAGAATGGCTACACCTTC. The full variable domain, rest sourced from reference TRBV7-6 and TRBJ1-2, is GAGVSQSPRYKVTKRGQDVALRCDPISGHVSLYWYRQALGQGPEFLTYFNYEAQQDKSGLPNDRFSAERPEGSISTLTIQRTEQRDSAMYRCASSPGMTENGYTFGSGTRLTVV.

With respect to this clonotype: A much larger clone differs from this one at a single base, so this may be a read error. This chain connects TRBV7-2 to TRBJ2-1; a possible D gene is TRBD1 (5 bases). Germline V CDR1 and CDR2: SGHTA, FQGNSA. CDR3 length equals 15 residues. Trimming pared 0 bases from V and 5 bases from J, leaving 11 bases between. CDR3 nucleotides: TGTGCCAGCAGCTTAGCCTGGGGCCACAACAATGAGCAGTTCTTC. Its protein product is CASSLAWGHNNEQFF. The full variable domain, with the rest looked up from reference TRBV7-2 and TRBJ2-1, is GAGVSQSPSNKVTEKGKDVELRCDPISGHTALYWYRQSLGQGLEFLIYFQGNSAPDKSGLPSDRFSAERTGGSVSTLTIQRTQQEDSAVYLCASSLAWGHNNEQFFGPGTRLTVL.

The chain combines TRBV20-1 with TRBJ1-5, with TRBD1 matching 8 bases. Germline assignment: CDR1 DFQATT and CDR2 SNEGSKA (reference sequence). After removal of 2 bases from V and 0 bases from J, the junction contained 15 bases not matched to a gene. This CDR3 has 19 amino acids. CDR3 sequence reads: CSARPPDRDSGYSNQPQHF. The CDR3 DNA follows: TGCAGTGCTAGACCCCCGGACAGGGATAGTGGGTATAGCAATCAGCCCCAGCATTTT.

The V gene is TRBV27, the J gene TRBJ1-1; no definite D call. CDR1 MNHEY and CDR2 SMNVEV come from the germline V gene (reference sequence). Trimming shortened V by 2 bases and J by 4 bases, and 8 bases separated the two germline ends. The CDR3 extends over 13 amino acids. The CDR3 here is CASSLNGITEAFF. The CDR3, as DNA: TGTGCCAGCAGTTTAAATGGAATCACTGAAGCTTTCTTT.

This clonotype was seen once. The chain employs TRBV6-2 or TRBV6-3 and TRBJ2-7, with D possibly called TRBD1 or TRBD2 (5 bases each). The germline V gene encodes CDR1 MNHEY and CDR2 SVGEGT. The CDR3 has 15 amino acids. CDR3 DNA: TGTGTCAGCAGTGAACGAAGGGGAGTCTCCTACGAGCAGTACGTC. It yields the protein CVSSERRGVSYEQYV.

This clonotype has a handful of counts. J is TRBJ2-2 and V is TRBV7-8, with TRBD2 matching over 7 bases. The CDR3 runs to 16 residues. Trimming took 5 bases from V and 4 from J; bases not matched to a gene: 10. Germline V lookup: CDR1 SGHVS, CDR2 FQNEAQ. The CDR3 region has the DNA TGTGCCAGCAGCCCCCGGGAGGTCCGACCCACCGGGGAGCTGTTTTTT. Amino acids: CASSPREVRPTGELFF.

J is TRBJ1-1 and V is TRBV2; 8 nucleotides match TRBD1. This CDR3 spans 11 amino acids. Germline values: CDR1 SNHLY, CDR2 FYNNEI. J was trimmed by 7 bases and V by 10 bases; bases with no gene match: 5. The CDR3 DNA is TGTGCCACCATAGGACAGGGTGAAGCTTTCTTT. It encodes CATIGQGEAFF.

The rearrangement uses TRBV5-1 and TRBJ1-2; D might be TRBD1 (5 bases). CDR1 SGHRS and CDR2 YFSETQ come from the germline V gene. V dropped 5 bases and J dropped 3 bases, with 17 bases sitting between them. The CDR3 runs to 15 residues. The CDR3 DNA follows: TGCGCCAGCAGGTCGGATCGGGGCTTTTACTATGGCTACACCTTC. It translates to CASRSDRGFYYGYTF.

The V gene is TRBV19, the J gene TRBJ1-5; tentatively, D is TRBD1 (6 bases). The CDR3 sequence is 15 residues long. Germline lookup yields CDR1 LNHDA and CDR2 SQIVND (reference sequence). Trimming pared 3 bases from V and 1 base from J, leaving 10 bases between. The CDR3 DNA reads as TGTGCCAGTAGTATGTCGGGACAAAGCAATCAGCCCCAGCATTTT. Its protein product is CASSMSGQSNQPQHF. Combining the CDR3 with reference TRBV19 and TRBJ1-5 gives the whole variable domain DGGITQSPKYLFRKEGQNVTLSCEQNLNHDAMYWYRQDPGQGLRLIYYSQIVNDFQKGDIAEGYSVSREKKESFPLTVTSAQKNPTAFYLCASSMSGQSNQPQHFGDGTRLSIL.

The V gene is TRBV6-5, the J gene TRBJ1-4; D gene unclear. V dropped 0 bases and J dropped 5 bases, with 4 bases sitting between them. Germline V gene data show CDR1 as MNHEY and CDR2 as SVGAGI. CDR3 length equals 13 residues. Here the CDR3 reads CASSYSENEKLFF. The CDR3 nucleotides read TGTGCCAGCAGTTACTCGGAGAATGAAAAACTGTTTTTT.

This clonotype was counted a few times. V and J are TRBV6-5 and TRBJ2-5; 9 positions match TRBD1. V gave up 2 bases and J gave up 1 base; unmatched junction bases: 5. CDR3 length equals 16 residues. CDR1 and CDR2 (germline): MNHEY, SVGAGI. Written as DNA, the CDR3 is TGTGCCAGCAGTTACACCGGGACAGGGATCCAAGAGACCCAGTACTTC. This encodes CASSYTGTGIQETQYF.

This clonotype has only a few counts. The CDR3 region is CASSPLDSRNQPQHF. In DNA, the CDR3 is TGTGCCAGCAGCCCCCTGGACAGTCGCAATCAGCCCCAGCATTTT. This chain joins TRBV7-6 and TRBJ1-5, with D tentatively TRBD1 (6 bases). Germline V lookup: CDR1 SGHVS, CDR2 FNYEAQ. Trimming removed 5 bases at V and 2 bases at J, with 13 bases between. The CDR3 is 15 residues long.

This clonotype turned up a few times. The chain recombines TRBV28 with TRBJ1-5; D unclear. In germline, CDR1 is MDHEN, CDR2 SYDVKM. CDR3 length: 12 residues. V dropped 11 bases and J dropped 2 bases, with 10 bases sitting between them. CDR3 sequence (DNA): TGTGCCGAGCAGCGTGGCAATCAGCCCCAGCATTTT. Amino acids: CAEQRGNQPQHF.

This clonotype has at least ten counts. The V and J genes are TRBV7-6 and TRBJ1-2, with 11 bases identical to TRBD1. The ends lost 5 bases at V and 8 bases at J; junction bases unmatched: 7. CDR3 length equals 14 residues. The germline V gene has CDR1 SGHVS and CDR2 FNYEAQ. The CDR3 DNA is TGTGCCAGCAGCAGAGCCGGGACAGGGGGGGGCTACACCTTC. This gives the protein CASSRAGTGGGYTF.

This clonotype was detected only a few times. The CDR3 region has the DNA TGTGCCAGTAGTATAGAGCCGCTAAACAATGAGCAGTTCTTC. Translation: CASSIEPLNNEQFF. The chain uses TRBV19 and TRBJ2-1, with D unresolved. V dropped 0 bases and J dropped 5 bases, with 8 bases sitting between them. Per germline, CDR1 LNHDA and CDR2 SQIVND (reference sequence). This CDR3 comprises 14 residues. Based on the CDR3 plus reference TRBV19 and TRBJ2-1, the full variable domain is DGGITQSPKYLFRKEGQNVTLSCEQNLNHDAMYWYRQDPGQGLRLIYYSQIVNDFQKGDIAEGYSVSREKKESFPLTVTSAQKNPTAFYLCASSIEPLNNEQFFGPGTRLTVL.

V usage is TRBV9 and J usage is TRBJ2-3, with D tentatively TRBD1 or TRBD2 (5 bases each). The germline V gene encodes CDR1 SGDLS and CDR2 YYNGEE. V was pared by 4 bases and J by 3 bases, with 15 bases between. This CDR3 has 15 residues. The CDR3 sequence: CASSTSGATTDTQYF. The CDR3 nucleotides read TGTGCCAGCAGCACCTCCGGGGCAACTACAGATACGCAGTATTTT.

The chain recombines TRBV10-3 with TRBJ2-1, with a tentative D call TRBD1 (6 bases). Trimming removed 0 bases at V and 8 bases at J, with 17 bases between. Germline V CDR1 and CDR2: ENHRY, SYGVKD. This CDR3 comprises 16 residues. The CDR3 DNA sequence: TGTGCCATCAGTGAGTCTACCCCTGACAGGCCCCATGAGCAGTTCTTC. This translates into CAISESTPDRPHEQFF.

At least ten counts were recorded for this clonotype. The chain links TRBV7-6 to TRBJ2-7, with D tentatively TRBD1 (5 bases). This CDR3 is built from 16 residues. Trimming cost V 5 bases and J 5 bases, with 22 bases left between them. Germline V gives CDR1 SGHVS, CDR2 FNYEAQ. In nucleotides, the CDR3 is TGTGCCAGCAGCCTCCGTGTCGCCGCAGGGTTGGACGAGCAGTACTTC. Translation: CASSLRVAAGLDEQYF.

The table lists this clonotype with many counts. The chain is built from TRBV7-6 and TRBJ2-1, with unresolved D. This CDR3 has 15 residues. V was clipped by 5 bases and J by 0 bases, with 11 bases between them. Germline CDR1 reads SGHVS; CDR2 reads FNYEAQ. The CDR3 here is CASSPSKSSYNEQFF. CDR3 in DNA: TGTGCCAGCAGCCCTTCTAAGAGCTCCTACAATGAGCAGTTCTTC.